These T cell receptor beta chains were read from a single sample in a study of shared clonotypes between healthy human individuals. Using immunoSEQ multiplex PCR, the repertoire was profiled, and TCRdb retains in-frame clones only, with some absent. This table holds 450,000 to 500,000 clones, around 73% found once. Sequences were obtained from PBMCs. All receptors come from a woman aged 35 to 49 in good health. Some clones in this sample may be carry-over from other donors' samples. Each CDR3 is given with its conserved first and last residue. The D gene is left open where the match is weak. The size of a clone is reported for some rows only, either as once, few or many, or as a class for expanded clones.

>.|14|TRBJ2-2|TRBV6-5|.
TGTGCCAGCAGCCGGGGGTCGAACACCGGGGAGCTGTTTTTT
CASSRGSNTGELFF
>TRBD2|18|TRBJ2-3|TRBV5-1|.
TGCGCCAGCAGCTTGCGCCTAGCGGGAGGATCGAGCACAGATACGCAGTATTTT
CASSLRLAGGSSTDTQYF
>.|14|TRBJ2-4|TRBV21-1|.
TGTGCCAGCGGGACAGTAGGGGCCAAAAACATTCAGTACTTC
CASGTVGAKNIQYF
>.|15|TRBJ1-4|TRBV27|.
TGTGCCAGCAGTTTATCCGGGACCCTTAATGAAAAACTGTTTTTT
CASSLSGTLNEKLFF
>TRBD1|14|TRBJ1-3|TRBV15|.
TGTGCCACCATTAGCGACAGGGGTGGAAACACCATATATTTT
CATISDRGGNTIYF
>TRBD2|14|TRBJ2-1|TRBV30|.
TGTGCCTGGCAAACTAGCGGGAGGCGAAATGAGCAGTTCTTC
CAWQTSGRRNEQFF
>.|17|TRBJ2-7|TRBV21-1|.
TGTGCCAGCACCAAAATTGAGGACAGGGAGACAACCTACGAGCAGTACTTC
CASTKIEDRETTYEQYF
>.|14|TRBJ1-1|TRBV19|.
TGTGCCAGTAGTCCCGCCCACGGGGGCACTGAAGCTTTCTTT
CASSPAHGGTEAFF
>.|15|TRBJ2-7|TRBV7-2|.
TGTGCCAGCAGCTTAAACCGGGGTAGCGGCCACGAGCAGTACTTC
CASSLNRGSGHEQYF
>TRBD2|16|TRBJ2-3|TRBV18|few
TGTGCCAGCTCACCGATAGCGGGGTGGAGCGCAGATACGCAGTATTTT
CASSPIAGWSADTQYF
>.|16|TRBJ1-2|TRBV2|.
TGTGCCAGCAAAGATACCCTACTCGGGGGGAGCTATGGCTACACCTTC
CASKDTLLGGSYGYTF
>TRBD2|19|TRBJ2-3|TRBV5-1|.
TGCGCCAGCAGCTTGAAGAGTCTAGCGGGAGGGACCTCCACAGATACGCAGTATTTT
CASSLKSLAGGTSTDTQYF
>TRBD1|15|TRBJ2-2|TRBV2|.
TGTGCCAGCACCTGGACAGGGGGGTACACCGGGGAGCTGTTTTTT
CASTWTGGYTGELFF
>.|15|TRBJ1-5|TRBV7-2|.
TGTGCCAGCAGCTTAGTAGGGGGTCTAGGTCAGCCCCAGCATTTT
CASSLVGGLGQPQHF
>TRBD2|15|TRBJ2-7|TRBV5-1|.
TGCGCCAGCAGATCCGGGACTAGCGGAGAGTACGAGCAGTACTTC
CASRSGTSGEYEQYF
>TRBD2|17|TRBJ2-4|TRBV4-1|.
TGCGCCAGCAGCCAATGGTGGCTAGCGGGAGGGGGAAACATTCAGTACTTC
CASSQWWLAGGGNIQYF
>.|9|TRBJ1-2|TRBV21-1|.
TGTGCCAGCAGCAAATCGAATTACTTC
CASSKSNYF
>.|13|TRBJ2-1|TRBV6-1|.
TGTGCCAGCAGGGCACTATCCGGGGGTGAGCAGTTCTTC
CASRALSGGEQFF
>.|15|TRBJ2-3|TRBV7-3|.
TGTGCCAGCAGCCCGACCCCCCCCGGCACAGATACGCAGTATTTT
CASSPTPPGTDTQYF
>TRBD1|12|TRBJ1-2|TRBV14|.
TGTGCCAGCAGCCGACAGGGCTATGGCTACACCTTC
CASSRQGYGYTF
>TRBD2|15|TRBJ2-5|TRBV7-9|.
TGTGCCAGCAGCTTAGGCGGCGGGAGGGGTCAGACCCAGTACTTC
CASSLGGGRGQTQYF
>TRBD2|13|TRBJ2-2|TRBV7-3|.
TGTGCCAGCAGCTTAATAGCGGGCGGGGAGCTGTTTTTT
CASSLIAGGELFF
>.|16|TRBJ2-1|TRBV5-1|.
TGCGCCAGCAGCTTAATATTGGCAGGGGCCTACAATGAGCAGTTCTTC
CASSLILAGAYNEQFF
>.|12|TRBJ2-5|TRBV30|.
TGTGCCTGGAGTGCACGAAGGGAGACCCAGTACTTC
CAWSARRETQYF
>TRBD1|12|TRBJ1-1|TRBV6-6|few
TGTGCCAGCAAGGGGGACAGATTTGAAGCTTTCTTT
CASKGDRFEAFF
>TRBD1|12|TRBJ1-2|TRBV10-3|.
TGTGCCTCAGGACAGGGGTATGACGGCTACACCTTC
CASGQGYDGYTF
>.|15|TRBJ1-2|TRBV7-2|.
TGTGCCAGCAGCTTAGTCGGGGGCGCGGGCTATGGCTACACCTTC
CASSLVGGAGYGYTF
>.|16|TRBJ2-2|TRBV10-2|.
TGCGCCAGCAGTGAGTCGGCAGGGTCTGGTACCGGGGAGCTGTTCTTT
CASSESAGSGTGELFF
>.|15|TRBJ2-3|TRBV28|.
TGTGCCAGCAGGCATGGGGCGTCTAGCACAGATACGCAGTATTTT
CASRHGASSTDTQYF
>TRBD1|15|TRBJ1-2|TRBV27|few
TGTGCCAGCAGGAAGACAGGGGCGGGTTCCTATGGCTACACCTTC
CASRKTGAGSYGYTF
>TRBD2|16|TRBJ2-4|TRBV29-1|.
TGCAGCGTTGAACGGTTGGGAGGGTGGGACAAAAACATTCAGTACTTC
CSVERLGGWDKNIQYF
>TRBD1|14|TRBJ2-5|TRBV7-2|.
TGTGCCAGCAGCTTCGGGACAGGACAAGAGACCCAGTACTTC
CASSFGTGQETQYF
>.|14|TRBJ2-1|TRBV7-2|.
TGTGCCAGCAGCTTAGTAGGAACCTACAATGAGCAGTTCTTC
CASSLVGTYNEQFF
>TRBD1|14|TRBJ2-5|TRBV7-9|.
TGTGCCAGCAGCTCGGGACAGGGGATAGAGACCCAGTACTTC
CASSSGQGIETQYF
>.|15|TRBJ2-1|TRBV7-8|.
TGTGCCAGCAGCTTAGTCGGGGCCGTGGGCAATGAGCAGTTCTTC
CASSLVGAVGNEQFF
>TRBD2|13|TRBJ2-7|TRBV29-1|.
TGCAGCGTACGGACTAGCGGGACCTACGAGCAGTACTTC
CSVRTSGTYEQYF
>.|14|TRBJ1-2|TRBV13|few
TGTGCCAGCAGAGCGGGCCCCCTTAACTATGGCTACACCTTC
CASRAGPLNYGYTF
>.|16|TRBJ2-3|TRBV6-4|.
TGTGCCAGCAGTGACTGGGGTACATCTAGCACAGATACGCAGTATTTT
CASSDWGTSSTDTQYF
>.|15|TRBJ1-1|TRBV29-1|once
TGCAGCGTTGATCCCTGGCCAGGCGTGAACACTGAAGCTTTCTTT
CSVDPWPGVNTEAFF
>TRBD2|16|TRBJ2-7|TRBV12-5|.
TGTGCTAGTGGTCTTCCACGGGGGGTAGTCCGGGTCGAGCAGTACTTC
CASGLPRGVVRVEQYF
>TRBD2|16|TRBJ2-3|TRBV7-9|.
TGTGCCAGCAGCCTAGGGACTAGCGGAGGCGCAGATACGCAGTATTTT
CASSLGTSGGADTQYF
>TRBD2|15|TRBJ2-2|TRBV6-5|few
TGTGCCAGCAGACTAGCGGGAGTGGGCGCCGGGGAGCTGTTTTTT
CASRLAGVGAGELFF
>TRBD2|15|TRBJ2-3|TRBV7-9|.
TGTGCCAGCAGCTTAGCCCGTCTAGCGGGAAGGGCGCAGTATTTT
CASSLARLAGRAQYF
>TRBD2|15|TRBJ2-7|TRBV9|.
TGTGCCAGCAGCGTAGGACTAGCCGCGACCTACGAGCAGTACTTC
CASSVGLAATYEQYF
>TRBD2|19|TRBJ2-1|TRBV10-1|.
TGCGCCAGCAGTGAGGGACTAGCGGGAGGTATGAGCTCCTACAATGAGCAGTTCTTC
CASSEGLAGGMSSYNEQFF
>.|13|TRBJ1-1|TRBV7-9|.
TGTGTCAGCAGCTTGCAGATGAACACTGAAGCTTTCTTT
CVSSLQMNTEAFF
>.|13|TRBJ2-3|TRBV10-3|.
TGTGCCATCAGTGATAGAGGCACAGATACGCAGTATTTT
CAISDRGTDTQYF
>.|11|TRBJ1-2|TRBV28|.
TGTGCCAGCAGCCCCGAGAGGGGATACACCTTC
CASSPERGYTF
>.|16|TRBJ2-3|TRBV7-2|many
TGTGCCAGCAGCTTTGGCCCGACTACGGGGACAGATACGCAGTATTTT
CASSFGPTTGTDTQYF
>.|14|TRBJ2-3|TRBV11-3|.
TGTGCCAGCAGCTCAGGTCTGGGGACAGATACGCAGTATTTT
CASSSGLGTDTQYF
>TRBD2|16|TRBJ2-7|TRBV14|.
TGTGCCAGCAGCCAAGGATGGGGGAGCGGGAGCTACGAGCAGTACTTC
CASSQGWGSGSYEQYF
>.|13|TRBJ1-1|TRBV6-5|once
TGTGCCAGCAGTTACGGGGGGCCCACTGAAGCTTTCTTT
CASSYGGPTEAFF
>TRBD1|13|TRBJ1-4|TRBV30|.
TGTGCCTGGGGCCGACAGGGTAATGAAAAACTGTTTTTT
CAWGRQGNEKLFF
>.|15|TRBJ1-6|TRBV7-2|.
TGTGCCAGCAGCTTAGCCCTCCGAGCCAATTCACCCCTCCACTTT
CASSLALRANSPLHF
>TRBD2|19|TRBJ2-1|TRBV4-1|.
TGCGCCAGCAGCCAAGACGGAGGACTAGCGGGAGGGACATACAATGAGCAGTTCTTC
CASSQDGGLAGGTYNEQFF